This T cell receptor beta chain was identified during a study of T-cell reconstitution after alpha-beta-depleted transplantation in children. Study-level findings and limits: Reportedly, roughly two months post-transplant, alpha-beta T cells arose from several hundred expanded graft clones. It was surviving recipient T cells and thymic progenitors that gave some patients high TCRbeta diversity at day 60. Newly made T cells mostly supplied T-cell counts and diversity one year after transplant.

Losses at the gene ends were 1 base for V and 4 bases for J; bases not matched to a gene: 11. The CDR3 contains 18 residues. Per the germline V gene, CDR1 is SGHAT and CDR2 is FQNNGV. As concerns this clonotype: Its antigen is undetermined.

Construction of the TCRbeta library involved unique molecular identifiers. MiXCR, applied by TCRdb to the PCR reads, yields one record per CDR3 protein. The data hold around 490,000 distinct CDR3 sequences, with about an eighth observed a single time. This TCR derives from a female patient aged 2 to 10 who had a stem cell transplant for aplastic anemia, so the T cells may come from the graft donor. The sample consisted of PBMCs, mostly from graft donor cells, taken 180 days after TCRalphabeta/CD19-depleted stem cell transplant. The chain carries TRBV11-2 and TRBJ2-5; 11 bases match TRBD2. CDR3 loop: CASSLGGQLAGVTETQYF. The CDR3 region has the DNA TGTGCCAGCAGCTTAGGGGGCCAACTAGCGGGAGTTACAGAGACCCAGTACTTC.